These 23 T cell receptor beta chains came from one sample sequenced in a study of OX40 agonist ivuxolimab in advanced cancers. Some clones are missing from TCRdb's copy, which holds only in-frame ones; the method was immunoSEQ multiplex PCR. Of about 33,000 clones listed, 65% to 80% are singletons. The sample was CD4+ or CD8+ T cells sorted from blood, taken in a trial of the OX40 agonist ivuxolimab. The receptor set was obtained from an adult with an advanced solid tumor such as melanoma, head and neck, liver or kidney cancer.

V and J are TRBV5-1 and TRBJ2-2; a possible D gene is TRBD2 (5 bases). The CDR3 is made up of 15 amino acids. Germline V gives CDR1 SGHRS, CDR2 YFSETQ. Deletions cut 0 bases from V and 4 bases from J, with 10 bases between. CDR3: CASSLGEGATGELFF. Here the CDR3 DNA reads TGCGCCAGCAGCTTGGGCGAGGGCGCCACCGGGGAGCTGTTTTTT.

The rearrangement links TRBV18 to TRBJ2-3; no definite D call. V was clipped by 1 base and J by 4 bases, with 9 bases between them. This CDR3 has 14 amino acids. From germline, CDR1 is KGHSH and CDR2 LQKENI. CDR3 in DNA: TGTGCCAGCTCACCACAGAAGGTCTCAGATACGCAGTATTTT. This translates into CASSPQKVSDTQYF. Complete variable domain (other parts from reference TRBV18 and TRBJ2-3): NAGVMQNPRHLVRRRGQEARLRCSPMKGHSHVYWYRQLPEEGLKFMVYLQKENIIDESGMPKERFSAEFPKEGPSILRIQQVVRGDSAAYFCASSPQKVSDTQYFGPGTRLTVL.

This clone was observed a few times. The rearrangement joins TRBV6-1 to TRBJ1-2, with 7 positions matching TRBD1. CDR1 and CDR2 from the germline V gene are MNHNS and SASEGT. This CDR3 has 13 residues. V shed 5 bases and J 3 bases; nucleotides not matched to a gene: 3. The CDR3 sequence is CASSKGQYYGYTF. DNA for the CDR3: TGTGCCAGCAGTAAGGGACAGTACTATGGCTACACCTTC.

The chain combines TRBV2 with TRBJ2-3; 7 bases are shared with TRBD2. The CDR3 runs to 14 residues. Per the germline V gene, CDR1 is SNHLY and CDR2 is FYNNEI. V was clipped by 5 bases and J by 3 bases; unmatched bases: 5. This CDR3 reads CASSKRGVTDTQYF. The CDR3 DNA follows: TGTGCCAGCAGTAAACGGGGGGTGACAGATACGCAGTATTTT.

The V and J genes are TRBV6-1 and TRBJ2-3; unclear D gene. Trimming left V 11 bases short and J 2 bases short, with 20 bases between. The CDR3 has 15 residues. CDR1 and CDR2 (germline): MNHNS, SASEGT. The CDR3 loop is CAVKGKLLYTDTQYF. In DNA, the CDR3 is TGTGCCGTCAAAGGGAAGCTACTTTACACAGATACGCAGTATTTT.

This clone was counted a single time. The chain recombines TRBV2 with TRBJ1-1; maybe TRBD1 (5 bases). The V and J ends lost 6 bases and 1 base respectively, with 9 bases between them. CDR1 is SNHLY and CDR2 is FYNNEI in the germline V gene. This CDR3 is built from 13 residues. The CDR3 coding sequence is TGTGCCAGCAGCTTCGGGGGGAACACTGAAGCTTTCTTT. Protein: CASSFGGNTEAFF.

This clone has a single count. This chain joins TRBV5-5 and TRBJ1-1; D unclear. Trimming pared 4 bases from V and 6 bases from J, leaving 10 bases between. The CDR3 is 12 residues long. In germline, CDR1 is SGHKS, CDR2 YYEKEE (reference sequence). The CDR3, as DNA: TGTGCCAGCAGCGCAGCTGGGCCTGAAGCTTTCTTT. Its protein product is CASSAAGPEAFF.

The chain links TRBV19 to TRBJ2-6; D may be TRBD2 (6 bases). This CDR3 has 13 residues. Germline CDR1 LNHDA, CDR2 SQIVND (reference sequence). Trimming removed 9 bases at V and 1 base at J, with 7 bases between. The CDR3: CASRGSGANVLTF. DNA of the CDR3: TGTGCCAGCCGGGGGTCTGGGGCCAACGTCCTGACTTTC. The variable domain in full, with the rest retrieved from reference TRBV19 and TRBJ2-6, is DGGITQSPKYLFRKEGQNVTLSCEQNLNHDAMYWYRQDPGQGLRLIYYSQIVNDFQKGDIAEGYSVSREKKESFPLTVTSAQKNPTAFYLCASRGSGANVLTFGAGSRLTVL.

The rearrangement joins TRBV9 to TRBJ1-3; D gene ambiguous. This CDR3 has 15 amino acids. CDR1 is SGDLS, CDR2 YYNGEE, per germline. The ends were cut back, 6 bases at V and 0 bases at J, with 13 bases in the middle. The chain's CDR3 is CASKADVSSGNTIYF. The CDR3 DNA is TGTGCCAGCAAAGCCGACGTTAGCTCTGGAAACACCATATATTTT.

This clone has just a few counts. The chain couples TRBV4-2 to TRBJ1-6, with 7 bases identical to TRBD1. Germline V lookup: CDR1 LGHNA, CDR2 YNFKEQ. V shed 4 bases, J shed 6 bases, and the junction held 6 bases outside the gene matches. The CDR3 runs 15 residues. The CDR3 nucleotides read TGTGCCAGCAGCCCGGGACAGCTCGTTAATTCACCCCTCCACTTT. Translated, it gives CASSPGQLVNSPLHF.

The chain links TRBV5-1 to TRBJ1-2; D is ambiguous. CDR3 size: 15 residues. Germline V lookup: CDR1 SGHRS, CDR2 YFSETQ. Deletions cut 0 bases from V and 8 bases from J, with 17 bases between. CDR3 residues: CASSLGTRESRGYTF. The CDR3 region has the DNA TGCGCCAGCAGCTTGGGTACGAGGGAATCAAGAGGCTACACCTTC.

This chain links TRBV5-1 with TRBJ2-7; D gene uncertain. This CDR3 is 14 amino acids long. Germline V CDR1 and CDR2: SGHRS, YFSETQ. Trimming took off 1 base at V and 5 bases at J, with 13 bases between the two ends. The CDR3 here is CASSLNPGRDEQYF. CDR3 nucleotides: TGCGCCAGCAGCTTGAACCCGGGTCGGGACGAGCAGTACTTC.

This clone appeared a single time. CDR3 DNA: TGTGCCATCAGAGCAGGGGGCCGGACTGAAGCTTTCTTT. It specifies CAIRAGGRTEAFF. The genes are TRBV10-3 and TRBJ1-1; TRBD1 matches at 8 bases. Trimming removed 6 bases from V and 5 bases from J; junction bases left unmatched: 5. Germline CDR1 is ENHRY and CDR2 is SYGVKD. The CDR3 totals 13 residues.

The chain employs TRBV14 and TRBJ2-5; 10 nucleotides line up with TRBD2. This CDR3 has 16 residues. Germline V CDR1 and CDR2: SGHDN, FVKESK. V shed 1 base, J shed 1 base, and the junction held 3 bases outside the gene matches. This chain's CDR3 is CASSQGTSGPQETQYF. CDR3 sequence (DNA): TGTGCCAGCAGCCAAGGGACTAGCGGACCCCAAGAGACCCAGTACTTC.

The gene calls are TRBV11-2 and TRBJ2-3; D unclear. The germline gives CDR1 SGHAT, CDR2 FQNNGV. This CDR3 comprises 12 residues. The V and J ends lost 4 bases and 6 bases respectively, with 8 bases between them. The CDR3 loop is CASSYRWDTQYF. In nucleotides, the CDR3 is TGTGCCAGCAGCTACCGGTGGGATACGCAGTATTTT.

In this sample, this clone turned up once. The chain employs TRBV6-5 and TRBJ2-7; tentative D call: TRBD2 (5 bases). Germline CDR1 reads MNHEY; CDR2 reads SVGAGI. The ends were cut back, 2 bases at V and 3 bases at J, with 11 bases in the middle. The CDR3 covers 14 residues. The CDR3 bases are TGTGCCAGCAGTTACCACGGGAAGAGCTACGAGCAGTACTTC. Translating it yields CASSYHGKSYEQYF.

V gene TRBV28 combines with J gene TRBJ2-7, with a tentative D call TRBD1 (7 bases). The germline gives CDR1 MDHEN, CDR2 SYDVKM. This CDR3 region has 14 residues. The germline V and J ends were trimmed by 6 bases and 1 base, with 13 bases remaining between them. The CDR3 DNA follows: TGTGCCAGCAGAAACAGGGGAGGATCCTACGAGCAGTACTTC. Protein: CASRNRGGSYEQYF.

The chain joins TRBV6-5 to TRBJ1-2; no reliable D call. Trimming removed 5 bases at V and 0 bases at J, with 7 bases between. CDR1 is MNHEY, CDR2 SVGAGI, per germline. The CDR3 is 13 amino acids. DNA for the CDR3: TGTGCCAGCAGTGAACAGTCTAACTATGGCTACACCTTC. Translated, it gives CASSEQSNYGYTF.

V gene TRBV10-3 combines with J gene TRBJ2-3; 9 bases fit TRBD2. Germline loops: CDR1 ENHRY, CDR2 SYGVKD. V lost 7 bases and J lost 4; bases outside the gene matches: 6. CDR3 length: 14 amino acids. CDR3 loop: CAITSAGGADTQYF. As DNA, the CDR3 is TGTGCCATCACCTCGGCGGGGGGGGCAGATACGCAGTATTTT.

This clone has just a few counts. The gene calls are TRBV11-1 and TRBJ1-1; 7 bases are a match to TRBD1. V lost 2 bases and J lost 0; bases outside the gene matches: 9. The CDR3 runs 17 residues. CDR1 and CDR2 from the germline V gene are SGHAT and FQDESV (reference sequence). The CDR3 bases are TGTGCCAGCAGCTTAAGTGATAAGGGGGCGTTGAACACTGAAGCTTTCTTT. Encoded protein: CASSLSDKGALNTEAFF.

The V and J genes are TRBV7-9 and TRBJ2-7, with D unresolved. Per the germline V gene, CDR1 is SEHNR and CDR2 is FQNEAQ (reference sequence). The CDR3 runs to 14 residues. V was clipped by 5 bases and J by 6 bases, with 17 bases between them. The CDR3 protein is CASSLSIPPFEQYF. The CDR3 nucleotides read TGTGCCAGCAGCCTTAGCATTCCGCCCTTCGAGCAGTACTTC.

The chain is built from TRBV11-2 and TRBJ2-3; the match to TRBD2 covers 7 bases. Germline CDR1 SGHAT, CDR2 FQNNGV. This CDR3 has 15 residues. The J segment lost 0 bases and the V segment lost 6 bases, leaving 6 bases of the junction unmatched. CDR3 sequence: CASSQTSSSTDTQYF. CDR3 coding DNA: TGTGCCAGCAGTCAGACTAGCTCTAGCACAGATACGCAGTATTTT.

The gene calls are TRBV10-3 and TRBJ1-5, with a tentative D call TRBD1 (6 bases). The V gene lost 6 bases and the J gene lost 9 bases, with 15 bases spanning the gap. The CDR3 length is 13 residues. The germline V gene has CDR1 ENHRY and CDR2 SYGVKD. The chain's CDR3 is CAISPGGAAPQHF. The CDR3 DNA is TGTGCCATCAGCCCGGGGGGGGCCGCGCCCCAGCATTTT.